Shown below are 21 T cell receptor beta chains from a single sample sequenced in a study of CD8+ T cells in alopecia areata. RNA was isolated and reverse transcribed to cDNA, the sequencing template. The method was immunoSEQ multiplex PCR; TCRdb's version includes in-frame clones alone and lacks a portion of them. The sample yields about 130,000 clones, roughly 61% seen once. The specimen was CD4+ T cells sorted from blood, collected at week 0. Receptor source: a human donor with alopecia areata.

The chain uses TRBV6-6 and TRBJ2-1; D possibly corresponds to TRBD1 (6 bases). The germline gives CDR1 MNHNY, CDR2 SVGAGI (reference sequence). The CDR3 has 13 amino acids. V was shortened by 0 bases and J by 8 bases, with 8 bases between the two germline ends. This CDR3 is CASSYSGADEQFF. In DNA form, the CDR3 reads TGTGCCAGCAGTTACTCGGGGGCGGATGAGCAGTTCTTC.

This chain connects TRBV5-1 to TRBJ2-7; either TRBD1 or TRBD2 may supply D (5 bases each). Germline lookup yields CDR1 SGHRS and CDR2 YFSETQ. The CDR3 spans 16 residues. Between the trimmed V and J ends, which lost 2 bases and 0 bases, there was a span of 15 bases. The DNA for the CDR3 is TGCGCCAGCAGCTTTTTTTCGGGACGAAGCTCCTACGAGCAGTACTTC. Protein product: CASSFFSGRSSYEQYF.

For this clone: The CDR3 does not close with the conserved phenylalanine or tryptophan, likely indicating a read error. The DNA is left out, because the CDR3 cannot be placed on it with certainty; the CDR3 is given as TCRdb lists it. The chain couples TRBV5-1 to TRBJ1-5; the table assigns TRBD1, which was not confirmed against the DNA. The CDR3 contains 13 residues when both ends are counted. The germline V gene has CDR1 SGHRS and CDR2 YFSETQ. CDR3: CASSLSGTGGWVL.

V is TRBV7-9 and J is TRBJ2-1; D is perhaps TRBD1 or TRBD2 (6 bases each). The germline V gene encodes CDR1 SEHNR and CDR2 FQNEAQ (reference sequence). Trimming removed 5 bases from V and 3 bases from J, with 14 bases in between. There are 15 residues in the CDR3. CDR3 residues: CASSGREGGYNEQFF. Here the CDR3 DNA reads TGTGCCAGCAGCGGACGAGAGGGGGGCTACAATGAGCAGTTCTTC.

The rearrangement joins TRBV4-1 to TRBJ2-7, with D maybe TRBD2 (6 bases). V was pared by 5 bases and J by 7 bases, with 18 bases between. CDR3 size: 14 residues. Per the germline V gene, CDR1 is MGHRA and CDR2 is YSYEKL. The CDR3 region is CASSLGTGAGEQYF. CDR3 bases: TGCGCCAGCAGCTTGGGGACGGGAGCGGGTGAGCAGTACTTC.

This chain links TRBV25-1 with TRBJ2-3; 11 bases agree with TRBD1. After removal of 6 bases from V and 2 bases from J, the junction contained 10 bases not matched to a gene. The CDR3 length is 17 residues. Looked up from germline, CDR1 is MGHDK and CDR2 is SYGVNS. The CDR3 is CASSLAGTGGYTDTQYF. Written as DNA, the CDR3 is TGTGCCAGCAGCCTAGCCGGGACAGGGGGATACACAGATACGCAGTATTTT.

The rearrangement joins TRBV19 to TRBJ1-5; D unclear. Germline lookup yields CDR1 LNHDA and CDR2 SQIVND (reference sequence). V was trimmed by 1 base and J by 2 bases, leaving 12 bases between them. CDR3 length equals 16 residues. The CDR3, as DNA: TGTGCCAGTAGTATAGCCCATGTGAGTGGCAATCAGCCCCAGCATTTT. This codes for CASSIAHVSGNQPQHF. The full variable domain, rest sourced from reference TRBV19 and TRBJ1-5, is DGGITQSPKYLFRKEGQNVTLSCEQNLNHDAMYWYRQDPGQGLRLIYYSQIVNDFQKGDIAEGYSVSREKKESFPLTVTSAQKNPTAFYLCASSIAHVSGNQPQHFGDGTRLSIL.

The V call is TRBV28, the J call TRBJ2-7; D remains ambiguous. The ends were cut back, 5 bases at V and 4 bases at J, with 6 bases in the middle. The germline gives CDR1 MDHEN, CDR2 SYDVKM. The CDR3 runs 11 residues. The CDR3 reads CASSPHYEQYF. CDR3 nucleotide sequence: TGTGCCAGCAGTCCGCATTACGAGCAGTACTTC.

The chain couples TRBV11-2 to TRBJ2-3; D not resolved. The V gene lost 7 bases and the J gene lost 0 bases, with 17 bases spanning the gap. Germline-derived CDR1 and CDR2 are SGHAT and FQNNGV. The CDR3 is 16 amino acids. CDR3: CASTTTGGSSTDTQYF. The CDR3 DNA reads TGTGCCAGCACCACTACCGGTGGTTCTAGCACAGATACGCAGTATTTT.

This clone was detected once. V gene TRBV7-9 combines with J gene TRBJ2-7, with D perhaps TRBD2 (5 bases). The germline V and J ends were trimmed by 5 bases and 7 bases, with 18 bases remaining between them. CDR3 size: 14 residues. Germline values: CDR1 SEHNR, CDR2 FQNEAQ (reference sequence). CDR3 sequence: CASSRYEGGGEQYF. In DNA, the CDR3 is TGTGCCAGCAGCCGTTATGAGGGCGGAGGTGAGCAGTACTTC.

This clone showed up just a few times. The V and J genes are TRBV29-1 and TRBJ2-5; D perhaps matches TRBD1 (6 bases). V was clipped by 3 bases and J by 4 bases, with 9 bases between them. The CDR3 loop spans 12 amino acids. The germline CDR1 and CDR2 sequences are SQVTM and ANQGSEA. The CDR3 protein is CSVDIQGETQYF. DNA for the CDR3: TGCAGCGTTGATATACAGGGAGAGACCCAGTACTTC. The complete variable domain, with remaining parts taken from reference TRBV29-1 and TRBJ2-5, reads SAVISQKPSRDICQRGTSLTIQCQVDSQVTMMFWYRQQPGQSLTLIATANQGSEATYESGFVIDKFPISRPNLTFSTLTVSNMSPEDSSIYLCSVDIQGETQYFGPGTRLLVL.

The chain combines TRBV7-2 with TRBJ2-7; D remains unclear. Trimming shortened V by 4 bases and J by 4 bases, and 5 bases separated the two germline ends. This CDR3 has 11 residues. The V gene's germline CDR1 is SGHTA and CDR2 FQGNSA. In nucleotides, the CDR3 is TGTGCCAGCAGCTCTGAGTACGAGCAGTACTTC. It yields the protein CASSSEYEQYF.

This clone was detected a few times. The chain uses TRBV6-6 and TRBJ1-1; 7 nucleotides match TRBD1. The J segment lost 0 bases and the V segment lost 4 bases, leaving 5 bases of the junction unmatched. CDR1 and CDR2 (germline): MNHNY, SVGAGI (reference sequence). The CDR3 spans 15 residues. Here the CDR3 DNA reads TGTGCCAGCAGTTCGCAGGGGGAGATGAACACTGAAGCTTTCTTT. Translation gives CASSSQGEMNTEAFF.

This chain connects TRBV29-1 to TRBJ1-6; perhaps TRBD1 as D (6 bases). V lost 4 bases, J lost 4 bases, and 14 bases lay in between. The V gene's germline CDR1 is SQVTM and CDR2 ANQGSEA. The CDR3 has 15 residues. The CDR3 bases are TGCAGCGTTGCCCTAATGGACAGTTATAATTCACCCCTCCACTTT. Amino acid sequence: CSVALMDSYNSPLHF.

This clone was detected ten times or more. The V gene is TRBV19, the J gene TRBJ1-5, with D maybe TRBD1 (6 bases). The ends were cut back, 5 bases at V and 4 bases at J, with 9 bases in the middle. This CDR3 is built from 13 residues. CDR1 is LNHDA and CDR2 is SQIVND in the germline V gene (reference sequence). CDR3 loop: CASSGQINQPQHF. The CDR3 DNA sequence: TGTGCCAGTAGTGGACAGATTAATCAGCCCCAGCATTTT.

The V call is TRBV5-6, the J call TRBJ2-3; D remains ambiguous. This CDR3 is built from 12 residues. Germline V CDR1 and CDR2: SGHDT, YYEEEE. Trimming cost V 2 bases and J 5 bases, with 6 bases left between them. The CDR3 nucleotides read TGTGCCAGCAGCTTCGCCAGAGATACGCAGTATTTT. Amino acid sequence: CASSFARDTQYF.

The rearrangement links TRBV30 to TRBJ2-2; D not resolved. V dropped 0 bases and J dropped 0 bases, with 5 bases sitting between them. CDR1 GTSNPN and CDR2 SVGIG come from the germline V gene (reference sequence). This CDR3 spans 14 amino acids. DNA of the CDR3: TGTGCCTGGAGTGTCTCTCCGAACACCGGGGAGCTGTTTTTT. This encodes CAWSVSPNTGELFF.

The rearrangement joins TRBV5-1 to TRBJ1-6, with a tentative D call TRBD1 (5 bases). Trimming cost V 0 bases and J 8 bases, with 12 bases left between them. The CDR3 consists of 15 residues. CDR1 and CDR2 (germline): SGHRS, YFSETQ. CDR3 nucleotide sequence: TGCGCCAGCAGCTTGGGGACTCCGGGGGATTCACCCCTCCACTTT. This translates into CASSLGTPGDSPLHF.

The chain links TRBV5-1 to TRBJ1-2; no reliable D call. Trimming cost V 0 bases and J 6 bases, with 9 bases left between them. This CDR3 is built from 13 residues. Per germline, CDR1 SGHRS and CDR2 YFSETQ. CDR3 residues: CASSLGHSNGYTF. The CDR3 region has the DNA TGCGCCAGCAGCTTGGGCCACAGTAATGGCTACACCTTC.

In this sample, this clone turned up a few times. The V and J genes are TRBV9 and TRBJ2-7, with a tentative D call TRBD2 (5 bases). CDR3 size: 14 residues. Germline assignment: CDR1 SGDLS and CDR2 YYNGEE. Trimming removed 5 bases from V and 7 bases from J, with 19 bases in between. The CDR3 sequence: CASSPTRGLTEQYF. Written as DNA, the CDR3 is TGTGCCAGCAGTCCGACCCGGGGTCTGACGGAGCAGTACTTC. Full variable domain (rest looked up from reference TRBV9 and TRBJ2-7): DSGVTQTPKHLITATGQRVTLRCSPRSGDLSVYWYQQSLDQGLQFLIQYYNGEERAKGNILERFSAQQFPDLHSELNLSSLELGDSALYFCASSPTRGLTEQYFGPGTRLTVT.

The chain has TRBV10-3 and TRBJ2-6; D remains unclear. The V gene's germline CDR1 is ENHRY and CDR2 SYGVKD. V was shortened by 4 bases and J by 4 bases, with 11 bases between the two germline ends. The CDR3 is made up of 15 amino acids. The CDR3 DNA reads TGTGCCATCAGTGTGGCTCTCCCGGGGGCCAACGTCCTGACTTTC. Its translation is CAISVALPGANVLTF.